What follows are 30 T cell receptor beta chains derived from one specimen sequenced in a study of shared clonotypes between healthy human individuals (TCRdb year 2020). The protocol used for the library was the immunoSEQ multiplex PCR assay. As stored in TCRdb, this immuneACCESS dataset retains in-frame rearrangements with V and J assigned. A fraction of the clones does not appear; measured against another copy, unresolved V genes explain less than half of the discrepancy, and the remainder lacks a known reason. This sample comprises roughly 2.2 million clones, 92% of them detected only once. Around 0.4% of the sample is held by the ten biggest clonotypes. The sequencing input was naive CD4+ T cells from PBMCs. This specimen's cell subset or site label, per the study, means: CD45RA+ positively selected. The receptors here all came from a man younger than 35 in good health. Some clones in this sample may be carry-over from other donors' samples.

The chain recombines TRBV6-5 with TRBJ2-7; D perhaps matches TRBD2 (6 bases). Trimming stripped 2 bases from V and 6 bases from J, with 17 bases between. The germline V gene has CDR1 MNHEY and CDR2 SVGAGI. The CDR3 runs to 15 residues. The CDR3 DNA follows: TGTGCCAGCAGTTACCGATCCGGGACTCAAAGCGAGCAGTACTTC. As protein: CASSYRSGTQSEQYF.

This clone was counted a few times. This chain connects TRBV4-2 to TRBJ1-2, with TRBD1 matching over 7 bases. This CDR3 is 15 amino acids long. With 2 bases clipped from V and 4 bases from J, the junction kept 7 bases outside the gene matches. Germline V lookup: CDR1 LGHNA, CDR2 YNFKEQ. The CDR3 spells CASSQPSGTAYGYTF. CDR3 nucleotide sequence: TGTGCCAGCAGCCAACCCTCCGGGACAGCCTATGGCTACACCTTC.

The chain's CDR3 is CASTSGRALEQFF. As DNA, the CDR3 is TGTGCCAGCACTAGCGGGAGGGCCCTAGAGCAGTTCTTC. The chain is built from TRBV27 and TRBJ2-1; 12 bases align to TRBD2. The CDR3 runs to 13 residues. The germline CDR1 and CDR2 sequences are MNHEY and SMNVEV (reference sequence). With V trimmed by 7 bases and J by 10 bases, 5 bases remained unmatched.

This clone was picked up a small number of times. This sample also contains other DNA sequences that code for the same CDR3. The V and J genes are TRBV9 and TRBJ2-1, with D perhaps matching TRBD1 or TRBD2 (5 bases each). Germline CDR1 and CDR2: SGDLS and YYNGEE. This CDR3 contains 15 residues. Trimming removed 1 base at V and 0 bases at J, with 8 bases between. CDR3 DNA: TGTGCCAGCAGCGTATCAGGGAGCTCCTACAATGAGCAGTTCTTC. Translated: CASSVSGSSYNEQFF. Drawing the rest from reference TRBV9 and TRBJ2-1, the complete variable domain is DSGVTQTPKHLITATGQRVTLRCSPRSGDLSVYWYQQSLDQGLQFLIQYYNGEERAKGNILERFSAQQFPDLHSELNLSSLELGDSALYFCASSVSGSSYNEQFFGPGTRLTVL.

J is TRBJ1-1 and V is TRBV5-4; TRBD1 agrees at 8 bases. This CDR3 has 15 amino acids. Losses at the gene ends were 1 base for V and 7 bases for J; bases not matched to a gene: 9. Looked up from germline, CDR1 is SGHNT and CDR2 is YYREEE (reference sequence). Here the CDR3 reads CASSLTGQGAGEAFF. CDR3 DNA sequence: TGTGCCAGCAGCTTGACTGGGCAGGGGGCTGGTGAAGCTTTCTTT.

On this clone itself: Other DNA sequences within the sample encode an identical CDR3. This rearrangement joins TRBV28 to TRBJ1-1, with no clear D. Germline CDR1 is MDHEN and CDR2 is SYDVKM. This CDR3 is 11 amino acids long. The germline V and J ends were trimmed by 6 bases and 4 bases, with 6 bases remaining between them. Written as DNA, the CDR3 is TGTGCCAGCAGCCTCGCCACTGAAGCTTTCTTT. Translated, it gives CASSLATEAFF.

The chain has TRBV7-3 and TRBJ2-1; the match to TRBD2 covers 7 bases. Germline values: CDR1 SGHTA, CDR2 FQGTGA. Germline trimming cut 5 bases from V and 8 bases from J; bases unmatched to any gene: 12. The CDR3 is 15 residues long. The DNA for the CDR3 is TGTGCCAGCAGCCCGCGGGCGGGAGTGTTCGATGAGCAGTTCTTC. As protein: CASSPRAGVFDEQFF.

The V and J genes are TRBV7-9 and TRBJ2-3; no clear D gene. The CDR3 has 17 amino acids. V shed 0 bases and J shed 6 bases, with 19 bases lying between them. CDR1 is SEHNR, CDR2 FQNEAQ, per germline (reference sequence). Here the CDR3 reads CASSLAPPGYMPDTQYF. The CDR3 DNA is TGTGCCAGCAGCTTAGCTCCGCCGGGCTACATGCCGGATACGCAGTATTTT.

On this clone itself: Different DNA sequences within this sample yield the same CDR3. The chain recombines TRBV7-2 with TRBJ1-5, with D possibly being TRBD1 (6 bases). V shed 3 bases and J shed 7 bases, with 10 bases lying between them. The germline V gene encodes CDR1 SGHTA and CDR2 FQGNSA. The CDR3 consists of 13 residues. DNA for the CDR3: TGTGCCAGCAGCTTGACAGGAGGACAGCCCCAGCATTTT. Residues: CASSLTGGQPQHF.

The chain uses TRBV2 and TRBJ1-4, with 11 nucleotides matching TRBD1. With 8 bases clipped from V and 8 bases from J, the junction kept 7 bases outside the gene matches. CDR3 length: 14 residues. Germline CDR1 is SNHLY and CDR2 is FYNNEI. The CDR3: CASQTGQGDEKLFF. The DNA for the CDR3 is TGTGCCAGCCAGACGGGACAGGGGGACGAAAAACTGTTTTTT.

This chain connects TRBV28 to TRBJ2-1, with D perhaps TRBD2 (6 bases). This CDR3 comprises 15 residues. The V end lost 6 bases, the J end lost 9 bases, and 21 bases lay between the germline ends. Germline V lookup: CDR1 MDHEN, CDR2 SYDVKM. As DNA, the CDR3 is TGTGCCAGCAGACCCTTAAGGCGCGGGATAGGTGAGCAGTTCTTC. Translated, it gives CASRPLRRGIGEQFF.

The gene calls are TRBV5-8 and TRBJ2-3, with D unresolved. This CDR3 has 13 amino acids. V lost 4 bases and J 3 bases, leaving 9 bases between the germline ends. Germline-derived CDR1 and CDR2 are SGHTS and YDEGEE. In nucleotides, the CDR3 is TGTGCCAGCAGCAGAGCACTAACAGATACGCAGTATTTT. Amino acid sequence: CASSRALTDTQYF.

The chain is built from TRBV7-8 and TRBJ2-5; D not resolved. Trimming pared 7 bases from V and 1 base from J, leaving 25 bases between. CDR3 length equals 18 residues. Germline V gene sequence: CDR1 SGHVS, CDR2 FQNEAQ. The CDR3 DNA sequence: TGTGCCAGCACCACCAAAGAGTGGAACCTGATTAGCCAAGAGACCCAGTACTTC. It is translated as CASTTKEWNLISQETQYF.

The chain combines TRBV28 with TRBJ2-3; 8 bases map to TRBD2. Germline CDR1 is MDHEN and CDR2 is SYDVKM. The CDR3 totals 18 residues. V was clipped by 6 bases and J by 0 bases; unmatched bases: 14. The CDR3 region is CASSLRGASGFSTDTQYF. Written as DNA, the CDR3 is TGTGCCAGCAGCCTTCGAGGGGCTAGCGGGTTTAGCACAGATACGCAGTATTTT.

The rearrangement joins TRBV10-3 to TRBJ2-1; 7 bases agree with TRBD2. Looked up from germline, CDR1 is ENHRY and CDR2 is SYGVKD. V gave up 1 base and J gave up 8 bases; unmatched junction bases: 8. The CDR3 loop spans 15 amino acids. The CDR3 region has the DNA TGTGCCATCAGTGAGTTCAGGGACTATAGAGATGAGCAGTTCTTC. It translates to CAISEFRDYRDEQFF.

This clone was recorded once. The chain recombines TRBV30 with TRBJ1-3, with D possibly matching TRBD1 (6 bases). The germline V gene has CDR1 GTSNPN and CDR2 SVGIG (reference sequence). Trimming shortened V by 3 bases and J by 2 bases, and 17 bases separated the two germline ends. CDR3 length: 16 amino acids. CDR3 nucleotide sequence: TGTGCCTGGAGAAAACATACAGGGTACACTGGAAACACCATATATTTT. Translated: CAWRKHTGYTGNTIYF.

This rearrangement joins TRBV9 to TRBJ1-4; TRBD1 is a possible D gene (5 bases). The germline gives CDR1 SGDLS, CDR2 YYNGEE. Between the trimmed V and J ends, which lost 0 bases and 4 bases, there was a span of 7 bases. This CDR3 has 14 residues. CDR3 coding DNA: TGTGCCAGCAGCGTAGCAGGGCATAATGAAAAACTGTTTTTT. Its protein is CASSVAGHNEKLFF. Complete variable domain (other parts from reference TRBV9 and TRBJ1-4): DSGVTQTPKHLITATGQRVTLRCSPRSGDLSVYWYQQSLDQGLQFLIQYYNGEERAKGNILERFSAQQFPDLHSELNLSSLELGDSALYFCASSVAGHNEKLFFGSGTQLSVL.

The V and J genes are TRBV2 and TRBJ1-5; perhaps TRBD1 as D (6 bases). The CDR3 contains 14 residues. Trimming pared 3 bases from V and 7 bases from J, leaving 13 bases between. The germline V gene has CDR1 SNHLY and CDR2 FYNNEI. The CDR3 spells CASSEVGGIQPQHF. The CDR3 DNA is TGTGCCAGCAGTGAGGTAGGGGGGATACAGCCCCAGCATTTT.

The genes are TRBV5-4 and TRBJ2-3, with 12 bases that match TRBD2. CDR3 length: 16 residues. The V and J ends lost 0 bases and 7 bases, in that order; junction bases with no gene match: 6. CDR1 and CDR2 from the germline V gene are SGHNT and YYREEE (reference sequence). CDR3: CASSLAGLAGLNTQYF. The CDR3 DNA is TGTGCCAGCAGCTTGGCAGGACTAGCGGGATTGAATACGCAGTATTTT.

The V call is TRBV4-3, the J call TRBJ1-2; 8 bases match TRBD1. Trimming removed 0 bases from V and 8 bases from J; junction bases left unmatched: 8. This CDR3 spans 15 amino acids. Per germline, CDR1 LGHNA and CDR2 YSLEER. CDR3 in amino acids: CASSQEVETGVGYTF. The CDR3 DNA is TGCGCCAGCAGCCAAGAGGTTGAGACAGGGGTCGGCTACACCTTC.

V usage is TRBV4-1 and J usage is TRBJ1-3; D perhaps matches TRBD1 (5 bases). The ends were cut back, 0 bases at V and 1 base at J, with 7 bases in the middle. The CDR3 has 15 residues. Germline CDR1 MGHRA, CDR2 YSYEKL. The CDR3 sequence: CASSQDGGSGNTIYF. The CDR3 region has the DNA TGCGCCAGCAGCCAAGATGGGGGGTCTGGAAACACCATATATTTT.

The genes are TRBV5-1 and TRBJ2-1; TRBD2 aligns across 10 bases. Germline trimming cut 2 bases from V and 6 bases from J; bases unmatched to any gene: 8. The germline V gene encodes CDR1 SGHRS and CDR2 YFSETQ. The CDR3 totals 16 residues. The CDR3 region has the DNA TGCGCCAGCAGCTTCGTACTAGCGGGATTAGGCAATGAGCAGTTCTTC. Translating it yields CASSFVLAGLGNEQFF. The full variable domain, completed using reference TRBV5-1 and TRBJ2-1, is KAGVTQTPRYLIKTRGQQVTLSCSPISGHRSVSWYQQTPGQGLQFLFEYFSETQRNKGNFPGRFSGRQFSNSRSEMNVSTLELGDSALYLCASSFVLAGLGNEQFFGPGTRLTVL.

V gene TRBV27 combines with J gene TRBJ2-1, with D perhaps matching TRBD1 or TRBD2 (5 bases each). CDR1 is MNHEY, CDR2 SMNVEV, per germline (reference sequence). CDR3 length: 13 residues. Trimming stripped 8 bases from V and 2 bases from J, with 10 bases between. CDR3 coding DNA: TGTGCCAGCTGGGACCGACCCTACAATGAGCAGTTCTTC. It yields the protein CASWDRPYNEQFF.

The CDR3 is CASSQDYRQGAEKLFF. CDR3 DNA: TGCGCCAGCAGCCAAGATTATCGACAGGGCGCTGAAAAACTGTTTTTT. This rearrangement joins TRBV4-1 to TRBJ1-4; TRBD1 matches 7 bases. The J segment lost 7 bases and the V segment lost 0 bases, leaving 8 bases of the junction unmatched. Germline loops: CDR1 MGHRA, CDR2 YSYEKL. The CDR3 has 16 residues.

This clone was found once. The rearrangement links TRBV30 to TRBJ2-7, with D uncertain. Trimming stripped 5 bases from V and 5 bases from J, with 19 bases between. The CDR3 sequence is 14 residues long. The germline gives CDR1 GTSNPN, CDR2 SVGIG (reference sequence). The CDR3 DNA sequence: TGTGCCTGGCAGAAACTCCTGATGGCCAACGAGCAGTACTTC. It encodes CAWQKLLMANEQYF.

The J gene is TRBJ1-2, the V gene TRBV30; D is perhaps TRBD1 (6 bases). The V end lost 4 bases, the J end lost 7 bases, and 13 bases lay between the germline ends. CDR1 and CDR2 from the germline V gene are GTSNPN and SVGIG (reference sequence). The CDR3 contains 12 residues. The CDR3 bases are TGTGCCTGGATGGGGCAGGGGTCTGGCTACACCTTC. Protein: CAWMGQGSGYTF.

V and J are TRBV7-8 and TRBJ1-2, with 12 bases fitting TRBD1. The ends lost 5 bases at V and 0 bases at J; junction bases unmatched: 7. Germline CDR1 reads SGHVS; CDR2 reads FQNEAQ. The CDR3 is made up of 17 amino acids. CDR3 sequence: CASSAGQGASSNYGYTF. CDR3 coding DNA: TGTGCCAGCAGCGCGGGACAGGGGGCTTCATCTAACTATGGCTACACCTTC.

This chain joins TRBV2 and TRBJ2-3, with D uncertain. Trimming left V 2 bases short and J 8 bases short, with 5 bases between. The CDR3 consists of 11 residues. The V gene's germline CDR1 is SNHLY and CDR2 FYNNEI. CDR3 residues: CASSETGTQYF. The CDR3 DNA reads TGTGCCAGCAGTGAAACTGGTACGCAGTATTTT.

This chain connects TRBV28 to TRBJ1-2; D remains unclear. The CDR3 runs 16 residues. From germline, CDR1 is MDHEN and CDR2 SYDVKM. Trimming stripped 1 base from V and 8 bases from J, with 20 bases between. The CDR3 nucleotides are TGTGCCAGCAGTTTATCCGTGATGGCCTCCATCGGCGGCTACACCTTC. Residues: CASSLSVMASIGGYTF.

This chain joins TRBV18 and TRBJ1-2; D ambiguous. V was cut by 1 base and J by 1 base, with 10 bases left in between. This CDR3 has 15 amino acids. Germline values: CDR1 KGHSH, CDR2 LQKENI. CDR3 region: CASSPRTANNYGYTF. For the CDR3, the DNA is TGTGCCAGCTCACCACGGACGGCGAATAACTATGGCTACACCTTC.